This T cell receptor (beta chain) was captured by sequencing in a study of CD8 T cells in Susac syndrome. The CDR3 is 17 residues long. The J segment lost 2 bases and the V segment lost 4 bases, leaving 8 bases of the junction unmatched. Germline lookup yields CDR1 LGHDT and CDR2 YNNKEL (reference sequence). Random-hexamer reverse transcription was applied to about 0.5 to 1 ug RNA. TCRdb re-analysed the immunoSEQ multiplex PCR reads in MiXCR, keeping a single row per CDR3 protein. Of about 240,000 distinct CDR3 sequences in the sample, 90% to 96% were seen once. This sequence was found in a human donor with Susac syndrome. The chain carries TRBV3-1 and TRBJ2-5; TRBD2 aligns across 12 bases. Sequencing was carried out using CD4+ T cells from PBMCs. CDR3 residues: CASSPKGGLAGQETQYF. CDR3 nucleotide sequence: TGTGCCAGCAGCCCCAAGGGCGGACTAGCGGGACAAGAGACCCAGTACTTC.